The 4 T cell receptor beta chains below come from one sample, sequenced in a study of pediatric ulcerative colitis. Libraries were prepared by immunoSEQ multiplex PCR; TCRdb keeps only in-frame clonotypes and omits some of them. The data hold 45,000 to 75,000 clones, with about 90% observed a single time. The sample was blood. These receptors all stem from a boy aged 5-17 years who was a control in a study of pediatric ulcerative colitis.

The CDR3 loop reads CASKWGRDEQFF. CDR3 DNA sequence: TGTGCCAGCAAATGGGGGAGGGATGAGCAGTTCTTC. The J gene is TRBJ2-1, the V gene TRBV2; 7 bases line up with TRBD2. CDR3 length: 12 amino acids. Per germline, CDR1 SNHLY and CDR2 FYNNEI. The ends lost 7 bases at V and 8 bases at J; junction bases unmatched: 5.

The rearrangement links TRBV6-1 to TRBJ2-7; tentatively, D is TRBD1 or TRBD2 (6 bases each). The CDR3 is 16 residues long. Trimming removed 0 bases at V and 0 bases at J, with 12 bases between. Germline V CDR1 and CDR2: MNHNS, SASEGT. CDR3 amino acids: CASSEAGAGFSYEQYF. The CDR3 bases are TGTGCCAGCAGTGAAGCGGGGGCGGGATTCTCCTACGAGCAGTACTTC.

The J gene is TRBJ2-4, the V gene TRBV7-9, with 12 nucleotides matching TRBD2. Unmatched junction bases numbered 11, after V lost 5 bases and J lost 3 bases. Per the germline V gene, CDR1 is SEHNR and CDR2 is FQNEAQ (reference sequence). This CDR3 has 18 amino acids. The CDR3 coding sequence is TGTGCCAGCAGCGGAGAGACTAGCGGGAGAATAGGCAAAAACATTCAGTACTTC. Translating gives CASSGETSGRIGKNIQYF.

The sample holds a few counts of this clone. CDR3 DNA sequence: TGTGCCAGCAGTGAAATGTCCGACTATGGCTACACCTTC. Protein product: CASSEMSDYGYTF. V and J are TRBV2 and TRBJ1-2; D not certain. Germline V gene data show CDR1 as SNHLY and CDR2 as FYNNEI. Trimming removed 2 bases from V and 3 bases from J, with 7 bases in between. The CDR3 has 13 amino acids.